The 7 T cell receptor beta chains below were found in one sample sequenced in a study of blood T cell repertoires in COVID-19. Sequencing was performed with immunoSEQ multiplex PCR; in TCRdb, only in-frame clones are kept and a portion is missing. Of about 45,000 clones listed, nearly 70% are singletons. Sequencing input: peripheral blood. The receptors stem from an elderly man with acute or convalescent COVID-19.

This clone was picked up a small number of times. This chain joins TRBV15 and TRBJ1-2; D gene ambiguous. The CDR3 is 12 amino acids. The ends were cut back, 2 bases at V and 8 bases at J, with 9 bases in the middle. Looked up from germline, CDR1 is LNHNV and CDR2 is YYDKDF (reference sequence). The CDR3 region is CATSRLVGGYTF. The CDR3 DNA reads TGTGCCACCAGCAGATTGGTCGGGGGCTACACCTTC.

This chain connects TRBV5-1 to TRBJ1-3; D is ambiguous. Germline V gene lookup returns CDR1 SGHRS and CDR2 YFSETQ. Trimming took off 1 base at V and 7 bases at J, with 9 bases between the two ends. The length of the CDR3 is 13 residues. The CDR3 DNA sequence: TGCGCCAGCAGCTTGCGGGGAAGTAACACCATATATTTT. Its translation is CASSLRGSNTIYF.

The chain joins TRBV27 to TRBJ2-1; 9 bases line up with TRBD2. The trim removed 6 bases at V and 9 bases at J, leaving 18 bases unmatched. In germline, CDR1 is MNHEY, CDR2 SMNVEV (reference sequence). The CDR3 spans 17 residues. CDR3 DNA sequence: TGTGCCAGCAGGGACGACAAGCGGGGGGCGCTCGCAGGTGAGCAGTTCTTC. Its protein product is CASRDDKRGALAGEQFF.

The V gene is TRBV6-2 or TRBV6-3, the J gene TRBJ2-2; TRBD1 matches at 8 bases. CDR1 and CDR2 (germline): MNHEY, SVGEGT. The CDR3 is 15 residues long. V lost 5 bases to trimming and J lost 3 bases; unmatched junction nucleotides: 5. CDR3 nucleotide sequence: TGTGCCAGCAGTCCGGGGGACAGGTACACCGGGGAGCTGTTTTTT. Its protein product is CASSPGDRYTGELFF.

The chain is built from TRBV11-2 and TRBJ2-7; tentatively, D is TRBD1 (6 bases). This CDR3 is built from 16 residues. Germline loops: CDR1 SGHAT, CDR2 FQNNGV. Trimming removed 5 bases at V and 0 bases at J, with 17 bases between. The CDR3 sequence is CASSPTGLGGSYEQYF. Written as DNA, the CDR3 is TGTGCCAGCAGCCCTACAGGGCTCGGCGGCTCCTACGAGCAGTACTTC.

V gene TRBV5-4 combines with J gene TRBJ2-3; D gene uncertain. Trimming stripped 0 bases from V and 4 bases from J, with 12 bases between. CDR3 length: 15 amino acids. Germline lookup yields CDR1 SGHNT and CDR2 YYREEE (reference sequence). The DNA for the CDR3 is TGTGCCAGCAGCTTGGTGTCACGAGTGGCAGATACGCAGTATTTT. Translated, it gives CASSLVSRVADTQYF.

A few counts support this clone. The rearrangement joins TRBV9 to TRBJ2-3; TRBD2 agrees at 12 bases. CDR1 is SGDLS, CDR2 YYNGEE, per germline. The junction had 2 bases not matched to a gene; V was cut back by 0 bases and J by 6 bases. The CDR3 totals 15 residues. The CDR3 here is CASSVGLAGGDTQYF. DNA of the CDR3: TGTGCCAGCAGCGTAGGCCTAGCGGGGGGGGATACGCAGTATTTT.